Below, 26 T cell receptor beta chains from the same sample are listed, as sequenced in a study of T-cell reconstitution after alpha-beta-depleted transplantation in children. The TCRbeta library was prepared with unique molecular identifiers. TCRdb reprocessed the PCR reads via MiXCR and lists one record per CDR3 protein. The table shows approximately 490,000 distinct CDR3 sequences, with around 13% occurring only once. Sequences were derived from PBMCs from the stem cell graft donor, sampled from the stem cell graft. The receptors here all came from a human donor who donated a stem cell graft to a child with combined immunodeficiency.

This clonotype was seen many times. The J gene is TRBJ2-2, the V gene TRBV6-5; D is possibly TRBD2 (5 bases). The CDR3 totals 14 residues. Trimming shortened V by 6 bases and J by 7 bases, and 15 bases separated the two germline ends. Germline lookup yields CDR1 MNHEY and CDR2 SVGAGI. The CDR3 nucleotides read TGTGCCAGCAGCCACGGAGGAGGAAGCGGGGAGCTGTTTTTT. Translation gives CASSHGGGSGELFF.

The CDR3 protein is CASNRAKAGHQPQHF. CDR3 DNA: TGTGCCAGCAACCGAGCCAAGGCAGGCCATCAGCCCCAGCATTTT. This sequence joins TRBV2 and TRBJ1-5; D is uncertain. The CDR3 runs 15 residues. The germline CDR1 and CDR2 sequences are SNHLY and FYNNEI. With 7 bases removed from V and 5 bases from J, the gap between germline ends came to 18 bases.

J is TRBJ2-5 and V is TRBV6-2 or TRBV6-3; D unresolved. The V and J ends lost 3 bases and 8 bases respectively, with 16 bases between them. This CDR3 has 14 amino acids. Germline V gene data show CDR1 as MNHEY and CDR2 as SVGEGT. CDR3 sequence reads: CASSYAGGTQTQYF. CDR3 in DNA: TGTGCCAGCAGTTATGCCGGCGGAACCCAAACCCAGTACTTC.

The rearrangement links TRBV11-1 to TRBJ2-3; D is unresolved. Germline V gene sequence: CDR1 SGHAT, CDR2 FQDESV (reference sequence). CDR3 length: 14 amino acids. V was pared by 8 bases and J by 0 bases, with 12 bases between. Here the CDR3 DNA reads TGTGCCAGCTACGGAGCCTCTAGCACAGATACGCAGTATTTT. It is translated as CASYGASSTDTQYF.

V gene TRBV27 combines with J gene TRBJ2-1; possible D gene TRBD1, 5 bases. Germline V gene data show CDR1 as MNHEY and CDR2 as SMNVEV (reference sequence). The germline V and J ends were trimmed by 5 bases and 0 bases, with 11 bases remaining between them. This CDR3 contains 15 residues. In DNA form, the CDR3 reads TGTGCCAGCAGTGTTGACAGTCCCTCCTACAATGAGCAGTTCTTC. Amino acid sequence: CASSVDSPSYNEQFF.

This clonotype was observed a few times. V is TRBV12-3 or TRBV12-4 and J is TRBJ2-1; TRBD1 is a possible D gene (5 bases). CDR3 size: 17 residues. V was cut by 2 bases and J by 5 bases, with 19 bases left in between. The CDR3 reads CASSLLLRGQTDNEQFF. CDR3 sequence (DNA): TGTGCCAGCAGTTTATTGCTCCGTGGCCAGACAGACAATGAGCAGTTCTTC.

This clonotype was counted many times. The chain employs TRBV12-3 or TRBV12-4 and TRBJ2-7; D is ambiguous. The CDR3 has 13 residues. Trimming shortened V by 3 bases and J by 4 bases, and 10 bases separated the two germline ends. The CDR3 loop reads CASSFRLNYEQYF. The CDR3 nucleotides are TGTGCCAGCAGTTTTCGGCTCAATTACGAGCAGTACTTC.

The V gene is TRBV5-5, the J gene TRBJ1-6; D is undetermined. V was cut by 0 bases and J by 9 bases, with 10 bases left in between. Germline values: CDR1 SGHKS, CDR2 YYEKEE (reference sequence). The CDR3 has 14 residues. DNA of the CDR3: TGTGCCAGCAGCTTGGACCTCATGGGTTCACCCCTCCACTTT. Translation: CASSLDLMGSPLHF. The full variable domain, with the rest looked up from reference TRBV5-5 and TRBJ1-6, is DAGVTQSPTHLIKTRGQQVTLRCSPISGHKSVSWYQQVLGQGPQFIFQYYEKEERGRGNFPDRFSARQFPNYSSELNVNALLLGDSALYLCASSLDLMGSPLHFGNGTRLTVT.

On this clonotype: The missing conserved phenylalanine or tryptophan at the end of this CDR3 makes a read error likely. The chain uses TRBV5-5 and TRBJ1-1, with 9 bases identical to TRBD1. The trim removed 3 bases at V and 0 bases at J, leaving 6 bases unmatched. The CDR3 is made up of 16 amino acids. The germline V gene encodes CDR1 SGHKS and CDR2 YYEKEE (reference sequence). The CDR3 is CASSSLQGALNTEAFY. The CDR3 DNA reads TGTGCCAGCAGCTCACTACAGGGGGCCCTGAACACTGAAGCTTTCTAT.

J is TRBJ1-2 and V is TRBV15; D uncertain. Trimming removed 0 bases from V and 0 bases from J, with 11 bases in between. The germline CDR1 and CDR2 sequences are LNHNV and YYDKDF (reference sequence). The CDR3 contains 16 residues. The DNA for the CDR3 is TGTGCCACCAGCAGAGATGAGGCAGGAGCTAACTATGGCTACACCTTC. Its protein is CATSRDEAGANYGYTF.

This clonotype was observed a few times. The genes are TRBV20-1 and TRBJ1-1; a weak D match, TRBD1 (5 bases). The CDR3 extends over 12 amino acids. V was pared by 7 bases and J by 3 bases, with 12 bases between. The V gene's germline CDR1 is DFQATT and CDR2 SNEGSKA (reference sequence). CDR3 DNA sequence: TGCAGTGGGGACCGGTGGGACACTGAAGCTTTCTTT. It yields the protein CSGDRWDTEAFF.

The rearrangement joins TRBV2 to TRBJ2-7; 9 nucleotides agree with TRBD1. After removal of 10 bases from V and 6 bases from J, the junction contained 10 bases not matched to a gene. This CDR3 is 13 amino acids long. Germline V gene sequence: CDR1 SNHLY, CDR2 FYNNEI. CDR3 protein: CANGQGTSREQYF. The CDR3 region has the DNA TGTGCCAACGGACAGGGGACTTCACGCGAGCAGTACTTC. Full variable domain (rest looked up from reference TRBV2 and TRBJ2-7): EPEVTQTPSHQVTQMGQEVILRCVPISNHLYFYWYRQILGQKVEFLVSFYNNEISEKSEIFDDQFSVERPDGSNFTLKIRSTKLEDSAMYFCANGQGTSREQYFGPGTRLTVT.

The rearrangement links TRBV7-9 to TRBJ2-7; D is possibly TRBD2 (6 bases). The V end was cut by 5 bases, the J end by 5 bases, with 16 bases between. The CDR3 is 14 amino acids. Germline V CDR1 and CDR2: SEHNR, FQNEAQ (reference sequence). The CDR3 loop is CASSLRSSVHEQYF. The CDR3 DNA follows: TGTGCCAGCAGCCTACGCTCTAGCGTCCACGAGCAGTACTTC.

This clonotype was recorded at least ten times. The chain has TRBV6-2 or TRBV6-3 and TRBJ2-2, with TRBD2 identical over 12 bases. The germline gives CDR1 MNHEY, CDR2 SVGEGT. This CDR3 has 15 amino acids. V lost 5 bases and J lost 6; bases outside the gene matches: 4. The CDR3 DNA follows: TGTGCCAGCAGTCGACTAGCGGGAGCCCCCGGGGAGCTGTTTTTT. As protein: CASSRLAGAPGELFF.

This clonotype was picked up a small number of times. This chain connects TRBV24-1 to TRBJ2-1; 9 bases agree with TRBD1. Germline lookup yields CDR1 KGHDR and CDR2 SFDVKD. The CDR3 is 16 residues long. Trimming took 4 bases from V and 1 from J; bases not matched to a gene: 4. The CDR3 region is CATSEKDRGSYNEQFF. DNA of the CDR3: TGTGCCACCAGTGAGAAGGACAGGGGATCCTACAATGAGCAGTTCTTC.

The J gene is TRBJ2-5, the V gene TRBV12-3 or TRBV12-4; D unresolved. V shed 5 bases and J shed 10 bases, with 14 bases lying between them. There are 12 residues in the CDR3. The CDR3 sequence is CASSPTGRDQYF. CDR3 in DNA: TGTGCCAGCAGTCCTACTGGCCGAGACCAGTACTTC.

This clonotype has more than one count but fewer than ten. The J gene is TRBJ2-7, the V gene TRBV20-1, with D tentatively TRBD2 (7 bases). The V and J ends lost 6 bases and 4 bases respectively, with 25 bases between them. Germline V lookup: CDR1 DFQATT, CDR2 SNEGSKA (reference sequence). This CDR3 is 16 amino acids long. CDR3: CSAQRAEGGGAYEQYF. CDR3 in DNA: TGCAGTGCCCAACGCGCAGAGGGAGGGGGGGCTTACGAGCAGTACTTC.

This clonotype has more than one count but fewer than ten. The genes are TRBV9 and TRBJ2-7; D ambiguous. The V and J ends lost 0 bases and 4 bases respectively, with 11 bases between them. Germline V gives CDR1 SGDLS, CDR2 YYNGEE. This CDR3 has 14 residues. In nucleotides, the CDR3 is TGTGCCAGCAGCGTAGGGGCCGGGCAGTACGAGCAGTACTTC. This encodes CASSVGAGQYEQYF. The full variable domain, with the rest looked up from reference TRBV9 and TRBJ2-7, is DSGVTQTPKHLITATGQRVTLRCSPRSGDLSVYWYQQSLDQGLQFLIQYYNGEERAKGNILERFSAQQFPDLHSELNLSSLELGDSALYFCASSVGAGQYEQYFGPGTRLTVT.

The chain is built from TRBV3-1 and TRBJ2-3; the D is unclear. The CDR3 loop spans 16 amino acids. V was shortened by 0 bases and J by 0 bases, with 10 bases between the two germline ends. Germline CDR1 reads LGHDT; CDR2 reads YNNKEL (reference sequence). This chain's CDR3 is CASSQELLSSTDTQYF. For the CDR3, the DNA is TGTGCCAGCAGCCAAGAACTCCTATCCAGCACAGATACGCAGTATTTT.

In its sample, this clonotype was seen a few times. The chain has TRBV12-3 or TRBV12-4 and TRBJ2-2; possibly TRBD1 or TRBD2 for D (5 bases each). With 5 bases removed from V and 2 bases from J, the gap between germline ends came to 12 bases. The CDR3 is 15 residues long. The CDR3 spells CASSPGTVNTGELFF. The CDR3 region has the DNA TGTGCCAGCAGTCCCGGGACGGTCAACACCGGGGAGCTGTTTTTT.

This clonotype was recorded many times. CDR3 coding DNA: TGCAGCGTTGGAAAGGCAGGAGGAGCCAAAAACATTCAGTACTTC. The encoded protein is CSVGKAGGAKNIQYF. The V call is TRBV29-1, the J call TRBJ2-4; the D gene is possibly TRBD2 (5 bases). CDR1 is SQVTM, CDR2 ANQGSEA, per germline. The CDR3 is 15 residues long. V was shortened by 4 bases and J by 0 bases, with 13 bases between the two germline ends. The complete variable domain, with remaining parts taken from reference TRBV29-1 and TRBJ2-4, reads SAVISQKPSRDICQRGTSLTIQCQVDSQVTMMFWYRQQPGQSLTLIATANQGSEATYESGFVIDKFPISRPNLTFSTLTVSNMSPEDSSIYLCSVGKAGGAKNIQYFGAGTRLSVL.

This clonotype was picked up a small number of times. This rearrangement joins TRBV27 to TRBJ2-5, with TRBD1 identical over 10 bases. The length of the CDR3 is 17 residues. Germline CDR1 is MNHEY and CDR2 is SMNVEV (reference sequence). The trim removed 6 bases at V and 5 bases at J, leaving 15 bases unmatched. The CDR3 loop is CASSTPTRDRGRETQYF. The CDR3 region has the DNA TGTGCCAGCAGCACCCCCACCCGGGACAGGGGACGGGAGACCCAGTACTTC.

In this sample, this clonotype turned up many times. CDR3 in amino acids: CSVEDTSGYYEQYF. CDR3 sequence (DNA): TGCAGCGTTGAAGATACGAGCGGGTACTACGAGCAGTACTTC. V is TRBV29-1 and J is TRBJ2-7; possibly TRBD2 for D (6 bases). V dropped 0 bases and J dropped 3 bases, with 12 bases sitting between them. This CDR3 is built from 14 residues. Germline assignment: CDR1 SQVTM and CDR2 ANQGSEA.

The V gene is TRBV9, the J gene TRBJ2-3; D gene ambiguous. This CDR3 is built from 15 residues. Germline CDR1 SGDLS, CDR2 YYNGEE. Trimming took off 3 bases at V and 0 bases at J, with 11 bases between the two ends. This CDR3 is CASSATGLSTDTQYF. The CDR3 nucleotides read TGTGCCAGCAGCGCGACTGGGTTAAGCACAGATACGCAGTATTTT.

This clonotype was seen only a few times. The chain employs TRBV6-1 and TRBJ2-2, with D uncertain. The CDR3 length is 13 residues. Germline assignment: CDR1 MNHNS and CDR2 SASEGT. Between the trimmed V and J ends, which lost 5 bases and 4 bases, there was a span of 8 bases. The CDR3 DNA reads as TGTGCCAGCAGTAGAGTGGGCACCGGGGAGCTGTTTTTT. This sequence encodes CASSRVGTGELFF.

This clonotype has at least ten counts. The V gene is TRBV10-3, the J gene TRBJ2-2, with unresolved D. V was shortened by 0 bases and J by 8 bases, with 7 bases between the two germline ends. The CDR3 totals 13 residues. The germline V gene encodes CDR1 ENHRY and CDR2 SYGVKD. In nucleotides, the CDR3 is TGTGCCATCAGTGAGTCGGCTCCGGGGGAGCTGTTTTTT. Translated: CAISESAPGELFF.